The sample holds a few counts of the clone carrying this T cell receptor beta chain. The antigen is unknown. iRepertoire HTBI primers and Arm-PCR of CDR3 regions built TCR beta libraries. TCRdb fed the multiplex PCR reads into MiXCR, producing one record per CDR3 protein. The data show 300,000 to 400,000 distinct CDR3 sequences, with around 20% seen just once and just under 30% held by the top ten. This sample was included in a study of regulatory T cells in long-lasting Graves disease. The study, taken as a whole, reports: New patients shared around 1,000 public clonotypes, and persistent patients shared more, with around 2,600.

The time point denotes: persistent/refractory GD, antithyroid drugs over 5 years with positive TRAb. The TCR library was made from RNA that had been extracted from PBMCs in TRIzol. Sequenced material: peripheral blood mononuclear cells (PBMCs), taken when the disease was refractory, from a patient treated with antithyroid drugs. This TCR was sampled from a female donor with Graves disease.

Here the CDR3 reads CASSYQGAGNSPLHF. In DNA form, the CDR3 reads TGTGCCAGCAGTTACCAGGGGGCCGGGAATTCACCCCTCCACTTT. The genes are TRBV6-9 and TRBJ1-6, with TRBD1 matching 8 bases. Germline-derived CDR1 and CDR2 are MNHGY and SVAAGI. Trimming took 3 bases from V and 7 from J; bases not matched to a gene: 5. The CDR3 is 15 residues long.